Presented here are 6 T cell receptor beta chains from one specimen sequenced in a study of blood T cell repertoires in COVID-19. Libraries were prepared by immunoSEQ multiplex PCR; TCRdb keeps only in-frame clonotypes and omits some of them. Of around 300,000 clones in the sample, approximately 88% were seen once. Sequencing used PBMCs or T cells enriched from blood (not recorded which). All receptors derive from a woman in her thirties or forties who had recovered from COVID-19.

The V call is TRBV7-3, the J call TRBJ1-5; no reliable D call. Per the germline V gene, CDR1 is SGHTA and CDR2 is FQGTGA. V gave up 2 bases and J gave up 5 bases, with 7 bases separating them. The CDR3 contains 13 residues. The CDR3 bases are TGTGCCAGCAGCTTATATCCCGATCAGCCCCAGCATTTT. Amino acid sequence: CASSLYPDQPQHF.

The chain carries TRBV25-1 and TRBJ1-1, with 10 bases that match TRBD1. The CDR3 loop spans 18 amino acids. Germline lookup yields CDR1 MGHDK and CDR2 SYGVNS. Unmatched junction bases numbered 15, after V lost 2 bases and J lost 6 bases. The CDR3 loop is CASSENMGRQGATPEAFF. The CDR3 nucleotides are TGTGCCAGCAGTGAAAATATGGGGAGACAGGGGGCTACCCCTGAAGCTTTCTTT. Using reference TRBV25-1 and TRBJ1-1 for the parts outside the CDR3, the full variable domain is EADIYQTPRYLVIGTGKKITLECSQTMGHDKMYWYQQDPGMELHLIHYSYGVNSTEKGDLSSESTVSRIRTEHFPLTLESARPSHTSQYLCASSENMGRQGATPEAFFGQGTRLTVV.

The chain employs TRBV9 and TRBJ2-7; 9 bases line up with TRBD1. This CDR3 comprises 19 residues. Looked up from germline, CDR1 is SGDLS and CDR2 is YYNGEE. V was pared by 5 bases and J by 2 bases, with 20 bases of the junction left unmatched. CDR3 sequence (DNA): TGTGCCAGCAGACATCACCCCGTCCCGGGACAGGGTTCGACCTACGAGCAGTACTTC. Translated: CASRHHPVPGQGSTYEQYF.

This clone has only one observation. J is TRBJ2-5 and V is TRBV7-9, with 10 bases lining up with TRBD2. The germline V gene encodes CDR1 SEHNR and CDR2 FQNEAQ (reference sequence). The CDR3 consists of 16 residues. V was pared by 5 bases and J by 1 base, with 7 bases of the junction left unmatched. CDR3 amino acids: CASSRWTSGSQETQYF. CDR3 bases: TGTGCCAGCAGCCGATGGACTAGCGGTTCCCAAGAGACCCAGTACTTC.

The genes are TRBV7-3 and TRBJ2-2; 8 bases match TRBD1. This CDR3 spans 16 amino acids. Germline values: CDR1 SGHTA, CDR2 FQGTGA. J was trimmed by 7 bases and V by 2 bases; bases with no gene match: 9. The CDR3 DNA follows: TGTGCCAGCAGCTTAGAGGGCAGGGGGCGTCGCGGGGAGCTGTTTTTT. Amino acids: CASSLEGRGRRGELFF.

The chain carries TRBV2 and TRBJ2-7, with TRBD2 matching over 7 bases. CDR1 and CDR2 (germline): SNHLY, FYNNEI. This CDR3 is 14 amino acids long. V gave up 5 bases and J gave up 0 bases; unmatched junction bases: 4. The CDR3: CASSLERGSYEQYF. CDR3 nucleotide sequence: TGTGCCAGCAGTCTTGAGCGGGGCTCCTACGAGCAGTACTTC.